This T cell receptor (beta chain) is from a study of blood T cell repertoires in COVID-19. Study overall: T cells, B-cell-depleted T cells, or PBMCs supplied cDNA or gDNA.

Participants, about 18 to 95 years old, spanned fewer than 25 US areas. This CDR3 spans 12 amino acids. V lost 5 bases to trimming and J lost 6 bases, with 10 bases between them. The method was immunoSEQ multiplex PCR; TCRdb's version includes in-frame clones alone and lacks a portion of them. The table lists 180,000 or so clones, around 83% of them singletons. This chain joins TRBV12-3 or TRBV12-4 and TRBJ1-2; no reliable D call. The TCR originated in a man aged 50 to 60 who had recovered from COVID-19. Sequencing was carried out using PBMCs or T cells enriched from blood (not recorded which). Written as DNA, the CDR3 is TGTGCCAGCAGTCCCCACGGGGATGGCTACACCTTC. The encoded protein is CASSPHGDGYTF.